Listed below are T cell receptor beta chains from one sample, sequenced in a study of blood T cell repertoires in COVID-19. TCRdb's table, derived via immunoSEQ multiplex PCR, lists solely in-frame clones and lacks some. The sample yields nearly 200,000 clones, less than 90% seen once. The sample consisted of peripheral blood. All receptors come from a woman between 65 and 79 years old with acute or convalescent COVID-19. Each CDR3 is given with its conserved first and last residue. D genes are given only for firm matches. Rows may omit the clone size; those that give it use once, few, many or a size class.

d_gene: TRBD1; v_gene: TRBV10-3; abundance: NA; j_gene: TRBJ1-3; CDR3aa: CAISDLQGAPGNTIYF; CDR3nt: TGTGCCATCAGTGATCTTCAGGGGGCCCCTGGAAACACCATATATTTT
d_gene: TRBD1; v_gene: TRBV27; abundance: NA; j_gene: TRBJ1-2; CDR3aa: CASSLEGAQGYTF; CDR3nt: TGTGCCAGCAGTTTAGAGGGGGCTCAGGGCTACACCTTC
d_gene: TRBD1; v_gene: TRBV2; abundance: NA; j_gene: TRBJ1-5; CDR3aa: CASKSGQSNQPQHF; CDR3nt: TGTGCCAGCAAGTCGGGACAGAGCAATCAGCCCCAGCATTTT
d_gene: TRBD2; v_gene: TRBV6-1; abundance: NA; j_gene: TRBJ2-3; CDR3aa: CASSDSRLAGGQGTQYF; CDR3nt: TGTGCCAGCAGTGATTCCAGGCTAGCGGGAGGGCAGGGTACGCAGTATTTT
d_gene: NA; v_gene: TRBV2; abundance: NA; j_gene: TRBJ2-7; CDR3aa: CASSDMQGGTHEQYF; CDR3nt: TGTGCCAGCAGTGATATGCAGGGTGGTACCCACGAGCAGTACTTC
d_gene: NA; v_gene: TRBV7-3; abundance: NA; j_gene: TRBJ2-1; CDR3aa: CASSAQPDGDNEQFF; CDR3nt: TGTGCCAGCAGCGCGCAACCCGACGGAGACAATGAGCAGTTCTTC
d_gene: TRBD2; v_gene: TRBV10-3; abundance: NA; j_gene: TRBJ2-1; CDR3aa: CAISRLAVNNEQFF; CDR3nt: TGTGCCATCAGTAGACTAGCGGTAAACAATGAGCAGTTCTTC
d_gene: TRBD2; v_gene: TRBV5-4; abundance: NA; j_gene: TRBJ2-2; CDR3aa: CASSLQRGGPGELFF; CDR3nt: TGTGCCAGCAGCTTACAGCGGGGGGGCCCCGGGGAGCTGTTTTTT
d_gene: TRBD1; v_gene: TRBV5-6; abundance: NA; j_gene: TRBJ1-1; CDR3aa: CASSSTGRSTEAFF; CDR3nt: TGTGCCAGCAGCTCGACAGGGAGGAGCACTGAAGCTTTCTTT
d_gene: TRBD1; v_gene: TRBV12-3/TRBV12-4; abundance: NA; j_gene: TRBJ2-5; CDR3aa: CASGTGMEETQYF; CDR3nt: TGTGCCAGCGGGACAGGTATGGAAGAGACCCAGTACTTC
d_gene: NA; v_gene: TRBV9; abundance: NA; j_gene: TRBJ2-3; CDR3aa: CASSVALTDTQYF; CDR3nt: TGTGCCAGCAGCGTAGCCCTGACAGATACGCAGTATTTT
d_gene: TRBD2; v_gene: TRBV27; abundance: NA; j_gene: TRBJ2-7; CDR3aa: CASSAWGGSEQYF; CDR3nt: TGTGCCAGCAGTGCATGGGGGGGGAGCGAGCAGTACTTC
d_gene: NA; v_gene: TRBV7-9; abundance: NA; j_gene: TRBJ2-5; CDR3aa: CASSPLETQYF; CDR3nt: TGTGCCAGCAGCCCCTTGGAGACCCAGTACTTC
d_gene: NA; v_gene: TRBV7-6; abundance: once; j_gene: TRBJ2-1; CDR3aa: CASSLGSIAAVHNEQFF; CDR3nt: TGTGCCAGCAGCTTAGGATCAATAGCGGCCGTCCACAATGAGCAGTTCTTC
d_gene: TRBD1; v_gene: TRBV10-2; abundance: NA; j_gene: TRBJ1-5; CDR3aa: CASRKDRGLSNQPQHF; CDR3nt: TGCGCCAGCAGGAAAGACAGGGGCTTGAGCAATCAGCCCCAGCATTTT
d_gene: TRBD2; v_gene: TRBV4-1; abundance: NA; j_gene: TRBJ2-3; CDR3aa: CASSQDSGALDTQYF; CDR3nt: TGCGCCAGCAGCCAAGATAGCGGGGCTCTCGATACGCAGTATTTT
d_gene: NA; v_gene: TRBV5-1; abundance: NA; j_gene: TRBJ1-3; CDR3aa: CASSVGISGNTIYF; CDR3nt: TGCGCCAGCAGCGTCGGTATCTCTGGAAACACCATATATTTT
d_gene: NA; v_gene: TRBV20-1; abundance: NA; j_gene: TRBJ2-5; CDR3aa: CSAGKQETQYF; CDR3nt: TGCAGTGCCGGGAAACAAGAGACCCAGTACTTC
d_gene: TRBD2; v_gene: TRBV27; abundance: NA; j_gene: TRBJ2-1; CDR3aa: CASSSSGLSYNEQFF; CDR3nt: TGTGCCAGCAGCTCTAGCGGTCTCTCCTACAATGAGCAGTTCTTC
d_gene: NA; v_gene: TRBV6-5; abundance: NA; j_gene: TRBJ1-1; CDR3aa: CASSYSRNTEAFF; CDR3nt: TGTGCCAGCAGTTATAGCAGGAACACTGAAGCTTTCTTT
d_gene: TRBD2; v_gene: TRBV5-6; abundance: NA; j_gene: TRBJ2-7; CDR3aa: CARKPLPGLAGNSSYEQYF; CDR3nt: TGTGCCAGGAAACCACTTCCGGGACTAGCGGGGAATAGCTCCTACGAGCAGTACTTC
d_gene: TRBD1; v_gene: TRBV7-9; abundance: NA; j_gene: TRBJ1-1; CDR3aa: CASSIQQGVAEAFF; CDR3nt: TGTGCCAGCAGCATACAACAGGGGGTTGCTGAAGCTTTCTTT